The source of this T cell receptor (beta chain) is a study of shared clonotypes between healthy human individuals (dated by TCRdb to 2019 to 2021). With respect to the entire study: The cohort comprised a couple of women and a few men aged 18 to 49 years. For each donor, CD4 naive and CD4 memory were each given three plates, CD8 naive was given two plates, and CD8 memory was given one plate. The study deeply sequenced blood TCR repertoires of about 5 healthy adults to estimate repertoire size and the extent of clonotype sharing between individuals. Different laboratories and diverse techniques were used to prepare libraries and sequence TCR repertoires, to increase sequencing depth and limit assay-specific biases. Each donor's leukapheresis produced roughly between about 0.9 and 9.5 billion PBMCs. Points the paper makes about the study in general: When several donors were compared, the shared fraction of clonotypes was around 5% for naive CD4, over 3% for naive CD8, 2% to 2.5% for memory CD4, and roughly 0.43% for memory CD8. Sampling was restricted to blood, and TCR repertoires in tissue are likely to differ from TCR repertoires in blood. Compared with non-shared clonotypes, the clonotypes found in all four sorted-subset donors had higher generation probabilities. Rarefaction of sorted-subset datasets indicated incomplete sequencing despite the large sequencing depth. Estimated clonotype richness was generally larger for naive than for memory subsets. Because the study included a small number of donors, the genetic and exposure-history diversity represented was limited. Pairwise subsampling led to the expectation that sequencing depth would affect the degree of clonotype sharing among donors.

CD8 naive samples were CD45RO-negative cells positively selected for CCR7, giving a CD45RA+CCR7+ population that excluded TemRA cells. Donors were healthy HIV-negative adults with no recently reported acute infections or vaccinations. All donors were Caucasian adults living in Nashville, Tennessee, USA. Blood was obtained by leukapheresis, after which PBMCs were separated by Ficoll-Histopaque density gradient centrifugation and cryopreserved in liquid nitrogen vapor phase. Purity and quantity of every magnetically sorted T cell population were checked by analytical flow cytometry. Genomic DNA was isolated from every sorted fraction and measured by UV absorbance on a Nanodrop 2000c. This clone was recorded once. Its antigen has not been determined. Per-nucleotide qualities are absent, and no much larger clonotype sits a single base away. TCR CDR3 regions were amplified from genomic DNA by multiplex PCR using the deep immunoSEQ assay. Extracted genomic DNA from each cell subset was spread evenly across all wells of several immunoSEQ 96-well plates, with each plate serving as a replicate. For sorted subsets, around 200 ng genomic DNA, equal to tens of thousands of T cell genomes, was loaded into each replicate PCR. The purified libraries were quantified using a Qubit 3.0 fluorometer, sized with a Bioanalyzer 2100, and then quantified again using the KAPA Library Quantification kit. Every immunoSEQ 96-well plate was sequenced on a separate single-read 150-cycle Illumina NextSeq 550 flow cell. On the study's bioinformatics: Because only junctional sequences without quality scores were contained in the immunoSEQ output, filtering matching that applied to full-length reads could not be performed. To assign V/J genes and CDR3, sequences were annotated using PyIR, a Python wrapper for IgBLAST v1.9, with IMGT germline references. Reads were filtered out if the reads had weak V/J assignments (E-value above 1e-6), no CDR3, stop codons, out-of-frame junctions, or ambiguous translated residues. A V3J clonotype was defined by an identical inferred V gene, J gene, and CDR3 amino acid sequence. To compute the percentage overlap between repertoires, the number of shared unique clonotypes was divided by the size of the smaller repertoire. Three approaches were used to assess repertoire richness: RTK rarefaction, the Chao1 estimator, and Recon v2.1 estimates of unobserved clonotypes. Generation probabilities were computed with OLGA for all TCRbeta clonotypes obtained by the gDNA method from several donors. TCRdb obtained this table from immuneACCESS and retained in-frame rearrangements with V and J assigned. These tables miss some clones; where compared with another copy, unresolved V genes account for less than half of the shortfall, and the remainder is unexplained. V, J and clone size derive from that table, while D and trimming were established from the DNA sequence. Across this sample there are 2 million to 2.5 million clones, with over 85% seen only once. In total, the top ten clones hold more than 0.95% of the sample.

As encoded in the germline V gene, CDR1 is SGHNT while CDR2 is YENEEA. CDR3 length: 14 amino acids, cysteine to phenylalanine. Left in the record is the CDR3 DNA by itself, 42 bases read in frame from the first base. At the junction V is shortened by 5 bases and J by 2 bases; bases outside the gene matches: 4. The source of this sequence is a man in his late teens or twenties in good health. The sequenced material came from naive CD8+ T cells sorted from blood. Explained via the paper, the cell subset or site label denotes: CD45RA+CCR7+. The chain is assembled from TRBV11-3 and TRBJ1-2, with 8 central nucleotides matching TRBD1. This receptor carries the CDR3 CASSPDRVNYGYTF. The nucleotide sequence is TGTGCCAGCAGCCCGGACAGGGTGAACTATGGCTACACCTTC.